The clone carrying this T cell receptor beta chain has just one count. Losses at the gene ends were 3 bases for V and 10 bases for J; bases not matched to a gene: 10. Germline values: CDR1 SGHRS, CDR2 YFSETQ. The CDR3 consists of 14 residues. Sequencing was performed with immunoSEQ multiplex PCR; in TCRdb, only in-frame clones are kept and a portion is missing. The table lists fewer than 45,000 clones, around 81% of them singletons. The sample originates from a study of blood T cell repertoires in COVID-19. In the study overall: COVID-19 samples, acute and convalescent, were from the United States, Italy and Spain. T cells, B-cell-depleted T cells, or PBMCs provided the cDNA or gDNA that served as material.

Specimen: peripheral blood. The V and J genes are TRBV5-1 and TRBJ1-1, with TRBD1 identical over 9 bases. The clonotype originates from a human donor in a cohort sampled during active COVID-19. CDR3 sequence: CASSYRDRAFVAFF. The CDR3 DNA reads as TGCGCCAGCAGCTACCGGGACAGGGCGTTTGTAGCTTTCTTT.